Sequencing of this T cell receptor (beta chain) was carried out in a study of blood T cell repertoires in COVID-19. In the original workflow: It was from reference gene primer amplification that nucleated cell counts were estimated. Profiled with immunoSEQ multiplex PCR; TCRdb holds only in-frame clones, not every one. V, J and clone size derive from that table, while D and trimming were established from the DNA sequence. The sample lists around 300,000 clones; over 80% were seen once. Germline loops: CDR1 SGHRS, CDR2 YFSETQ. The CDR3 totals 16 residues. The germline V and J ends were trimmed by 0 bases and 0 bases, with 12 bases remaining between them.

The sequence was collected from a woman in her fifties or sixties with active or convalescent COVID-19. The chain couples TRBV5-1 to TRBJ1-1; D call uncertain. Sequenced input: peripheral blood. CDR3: CASSLDRLAMNTEAFF. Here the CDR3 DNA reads TGCGCCAGCAGCTTGGATAGACTAGCCATGAACACTGAAGCTTTCTTT.